Listed below are T cell receptor beta chains from one sample, sequenced in a study of T cell responses to AZD1222 COVID-19 vaccine. Clones were sequenced by immunoSEQ multiplex PCR, and TCRdb holds only the in-frame ones, with some missing. Altogether roughly 130,000 clones are present, 92% being singletons, with the ten largest covering about 2.1%. This material consisted of peripheral blood, taken on day 0 of AZD1222 vaccination. These receptors were collected from an adult in good health. Both conserved end residues are part of each CDR3. A D gene is named only where the DNA matches it firmly. The size field is filled for only some rows; it gives once, few, many or a size class.

V gene	clone size	D gene	J gene	CDR3 DNA	CDR3 protein
TRBV2	once	-	TRBJ1-4	TGTGCCAGCAGGCCCACCGGGGGGGCTAATGAAAAACTGTTTTTT	CASRPTGGANEKLFF
TRBV27	-	-	TRBJ2-7	TGTGCCAGCAGTCCCGGGACACCCATCCTTGACTACGAGCAGTACTTC	CASSPGTPILDYEQYF
TRBV15	-	-	TRBJ1-3	TGTGCCACCAGCAGAGATTGGGCAGGCAGAAATAGTGGAAACACCATATATTTT	CATSRDWAGRNSGNTIYF
TRBV4-1	once	-	TRBJ2-5	TGCGCCAGCAGCCAAGGGGTCCAGGGTCAAGAGACCCAGTACTTC	CASSQGVQGQETQYF
TRBV11-3	-	-	TRBJ2-1	TGTGCCAGCAGCGGGCCGGGCAGGGGACACTACAATGAGCAGTTCTTC	CASSGPGRGHYNEQFF
TRBV7-9	-	-	TRBJ2-7	TGTGCCAGCAGCCAGGGCCTCCCGGCCCACGAGCAGTACTTC	CASSQGLPAHEQYF
TRBV12-3/TRBV12-4	-	-	TRBJ1-5	TGTGCCAGCAGTCGATATCAGCCCCAGCATTTT	CASSRYQPQHF
TRBV28	-	TRBD1	TRBJ1-5	TGTGCCAGCAGCAGGGACAGGGGGCGCCGCGATCAGCCCCAGCATTTT	CASSRDRGRRDQPQHF
TRBV6-5	-	-	TRBJ2-5	TGTGCCAGCAGTTACCGACAGCCTCAAGAGACCCAGTACTTC	CASSYRQPQETQYF
TRBV19	-	-	TRBJ2-5	TGTGCCAGTAGTTCAGGCTGGGGGGACGTACGACAAGAGACCCAGTACTTC	CASSSGWGDVRQETQYF
TRBV24-1	-	TRBD1	TRBJ2-3	TGTGCCACCAGTGACTCCGGGACAGGACTATCGGGTACGCAGTATTTT	CATSDSGTGLSGTQYF
TRBV10-3	-	TRBD1	TRBJ2-2	TGTGCCATCAGATCCGACAGGGCGGACACCGGGGAGCTGTTTTTT	CAIRSDRADTGELFF
TRBV30	-	-	TRBJ1-6	TGTGCCTGGGGACCAGTCCGGGGAGAAAATTCACCCCTCCACTTT	CAWGPVRGENSPLHF
TRBV7-8	-	-	TRBJ1-2	TGTGCCAGCAGCTTTAGTTTTAGGAGTGTGGATGGCTACACCTTC	CASSFSFRSVDGYTF
TRBV5-1	-	TRBD1	TRBJ2-7	TGCGCCAGCAGCTTGGCGACAGGGATTTACGAGCAGTACTTC	CASSLATGIYEQYF
TRBV7-9	-	-	TRBJ2-3	TGTGCCAGCAGCAATAGACAGGGAGGTAGCGACACAGATACGCAGTATTTT	CASSNRQGGSDTDTQYF
TRBV30	-	-	TRBJ1-2	TGTGCCTGGAGTCCGGGGAACTATGGCTACACCTTC	CAWSPGNYGYTF
TRBV5-1	-	TRBD2	TRBJ2-5	TGCGCCAGCGGATCTAGCGGGGGCAACCAAGAGACCCAGTACTTC	CASGSSGGNQETQYF
TRBV6-1	-	-	TRBJ2-5	TGTGCCAGCAGTGAACCTCCCAGGGTAACTCGGGAGACCCAGTACTTC	CASSEPPRVTRETQYF
TRBV7-3	few	-	TRBJ1-1	TGTGCCAGCAGCTTAACGCCGGAGGCGGGCACTGAAGCTTTCTTT	CASSLTPEAGTEAFF
TRBV5-1	-	TRBD2	TRBJ2-7	TGCGCCAGCAGCTACGCTAGCGGGGGGTTCTACGAGCAGTACTTC	CASSYASGGFYEQYF
TRBV7-2	-	TRBD1	TRBJ2-1	TGTGCCAGCAGCCTAGACAGGGGGTCCTACAATGAGCAGTTCTTC	CASSLDRGSYNEQFF
TRBV5-1	few	-	TRBJ1-2	TGCGCCAGCAGCTTGGGGACAGAAGTCTATGGCTACACCTTC	CASSLGTEVYGYTF
TRBV6-5	-	TRBD1	TRBJ2-5	TGTGCCAGCAGTTACTCGTCAGGGGGCGGCCAAGAGACCCAGTACTTC	CASSYSSGGGQETQYF
TRBV2	few	TRBD1	TRBJ1-5	TGTGCCAGCACCCTGGGAACAGGGGGCCGTAGCAATCAGCCCCAGCATTTT	CASTLGTGGRSNQPQHF
TRBV2	few	-	TRBJ1-1	TGTGCCAGCAAGGAGAACACTGAAGCTTTCTTT	CASKENTEAFF
TRBV18	-	-	TRBJ2-3	TGTGCCAGCTCACCTAGCACAGATACGCAGTATTTT	CASSPSTDTQYF
TRBV20-1	-	-	TRBJ2-5	TGCAGTGCTAGTTTGGGGGAGACCCAGTACTTC	CSASLGETQYF
TRBV28	-	TRBD1	TRBJ1-2	TGTGGAGCAGGGGGGACAGGACTTGGTGACTATGGCTACACCTTC	CGAGGTGLGDYGYTF
TRBV18	-	-	TRBJ2-1	TGTGCCAGCTCAAAAGGGTTGGACAATGAGCAGTTCTTC	CASSKGLDNEQFF
TRBV5-5	-	-	TRBJ1-3	TGTGCCAGCAGCCCGGCTCCTGGAAACACCATATATTTT	CASSPAPGNTIYF
TRBV7-9	-	TRBD2	TRBJ2-3	TGTGCCAGCAGAATCTCTAGCGGGGTAGGGACAGATACGCAGTATTTT	CASRISSGVGTDTQYF
TRBV7-9	-	TRBD1	TRBJ1-5	TGTGCCAGCAGCTTAGGGGACAGGAATCAGCCCCAGCATTTT	CASSLGDRNQPQHF
TRBV4-1	-	-	TRBJ1-6	TGCGCCAGCAGCCAAGAAGGGGGGAGTTCACCCCTCCACTTT	CASSQEGGSSPLHF
TRBV5-1	-	-	TRBJ1-2	TGCGCCAGCAGCTTGGACAGGGCCGGTGGCTACACCTTC	CASSLDRAGGYTF
TRBV5-6	-	-	TRBJ1-5	TGTGCCAGCAGCTTGGCCGAGGGCCCCCAGCCCCAGCATTTT	CASSLAEGPQPQHF
TRBV5-1	-	-	TRBJ1-2	TGCGCCAGCAGCTTGGGCCCTGGAATTCGAGACTATGGCTACACCTTC	CASSLGPGIRDYGYTF
TRBV18	-	TRBD1	TRBJ1-1	TGTGCCAGCTCACTGGAAAAGGGACAGGGGGAAGCTTTCTTT	CASSLEKGQGEAFF
TRBV11-2	-	TRBD1	TRBJ1-4	TGTGCCAGCAGCAACACCCGCGACAGGGAACTGTTTTTT	CASSNTRDRELFF
TRBV5-1	once	-	TRBJ1-3	TGCGCCAGCAGCCCGGACAAAGTTGGAAACACCATATATTTT	CASSPDKVGNTIYF
TRBV4-2	-	TRBD1	TRBJ1-4	TGTGCCAGCAGCCACCGCTCCGGACAGGGTAATGAAAAACTGTTTTTT	CASSHRSGQGNEKLFF
TRBV29-1	-	-	TRBJ2-3	TGCAGCGTTGCTAGGACAGATACGCAGTATTTT	CSVARTDTQYF
TRBV6-5	-	-	TRBJ1-1	TGTGCCAGCAGTTACGGCGGGGGGACTGAAGCTTTCTTT	CASSYGGGTEAFF
TRBV6-6	-	-	TRBJ1-5	TGTGCCAGCAGTTATGAGTCCCAGCCCCAGCATTTT	CASSYESQPQHF